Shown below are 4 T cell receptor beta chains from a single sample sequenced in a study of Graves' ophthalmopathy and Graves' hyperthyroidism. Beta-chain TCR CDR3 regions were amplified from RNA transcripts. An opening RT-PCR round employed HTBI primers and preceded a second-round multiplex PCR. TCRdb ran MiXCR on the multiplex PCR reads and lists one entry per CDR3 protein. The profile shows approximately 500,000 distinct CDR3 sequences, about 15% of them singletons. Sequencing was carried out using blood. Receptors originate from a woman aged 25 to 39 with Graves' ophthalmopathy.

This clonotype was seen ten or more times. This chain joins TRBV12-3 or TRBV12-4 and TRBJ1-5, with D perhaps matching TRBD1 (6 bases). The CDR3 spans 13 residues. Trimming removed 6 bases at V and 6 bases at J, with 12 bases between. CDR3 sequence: CASSATGLQPQHF. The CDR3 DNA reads TGTGCCAGCAGCGCTACAGGGCTTCAGCCCCAGCATTTT.

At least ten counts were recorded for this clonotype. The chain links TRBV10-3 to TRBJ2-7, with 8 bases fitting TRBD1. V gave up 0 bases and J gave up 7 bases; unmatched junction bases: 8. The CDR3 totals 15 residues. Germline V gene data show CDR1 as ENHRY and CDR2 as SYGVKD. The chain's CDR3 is CAISESSQGAREQYF. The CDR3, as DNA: TGTGCCATCAGTGAGTCGAGTCAGGGGGCGCGGGAGCAGTACTTC.

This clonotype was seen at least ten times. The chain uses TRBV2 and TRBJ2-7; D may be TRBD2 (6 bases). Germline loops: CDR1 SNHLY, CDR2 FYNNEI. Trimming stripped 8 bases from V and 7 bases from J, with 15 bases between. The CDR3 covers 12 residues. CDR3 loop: CASGRLGGEQYF. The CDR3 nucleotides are TGTGCCAGCGGGCGACTAGGCGGGGAGCAGTACTTC.

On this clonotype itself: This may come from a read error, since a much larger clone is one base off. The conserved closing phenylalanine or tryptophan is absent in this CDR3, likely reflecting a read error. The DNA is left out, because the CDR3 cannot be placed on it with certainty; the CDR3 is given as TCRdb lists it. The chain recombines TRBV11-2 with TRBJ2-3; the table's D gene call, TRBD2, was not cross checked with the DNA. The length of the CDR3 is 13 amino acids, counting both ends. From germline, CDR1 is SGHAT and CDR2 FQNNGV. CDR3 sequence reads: CASSLRTTSSLAL.